This TCR beta chain was captured in a study of blood T cells in healthy people across ages. Whole-study context: Using template switching, researchers captured about one barcoded beta molecule for each two T cells.

Together with a sample-barcoded 5' primer, a J-beta primer mix was included in a second PCR lasting about 7 to 12 cycles. A tag from a template-switch adaptor with 12 random nucleotides marked each cDNA molecule. TCRdb redid the calling of the 5' RACE reads with MiXCR, one entry per CDR3 protein. The sample yields around 870,000 distinct CDR3 sequences, under 30% seen once. Trimming removed 6 bases at V and 13 bases at J, with 19 bases between. This CDR3 has 13 amino acids. Germline V lookup: CDR1 MNHEY, CDR2 SVGEGT. Notes on this clonotype: A much larger clone sits a single nucleotide away, making a read error possible.

The sample, about 10 milliliters of peripheral blood, was drawn from each donor. Each sample used at least 7 million PBMCs. The source material was blood. This TCR was recovered from a woman of 80 years or more in good health. The chain has TRBV6-2 or TRBV6-3 and TRBJ2-4; no firm D call. The CDR3 here is CASRTPIPNEQYF. The DNA of the CDR3 is TGTGCCAGCAGAACTCCAATCCCCAATGAGCAGTACTTC.